Reported below is one T cell receptor beta chain. The antigen is unknown. This sample is drawn from a study of cytotoxic CD8 clonotypes in ibrutinib-treated CLL. About the study: Response samples came after a median roughly twelve months of treatment, range 6 to 36. The average sample held about 260,000 productive templates and approximately 93,000 productive rearrangements.

Points from the study as a whole: Sampling times differed between sustained-remission and progressing patients. At baseline, clonality was higher than in age-matched healthy donors and correlated with CD8+ counts.

Trimming pared 3 bases from V and 5 bases from J, leaving 14 bases between. The germline V gene has CDR1 SGDLS and CDR2 YYNGEE. The CDR3 has 14 residues. TCRdb's table, derived via immunoSEQ multiplex PCR, lists solely in-frame clones and lacks some. The table lists about 160,000 clones, approximately 80% of them singletons, with 4.6% in the top ten. This chain connects TRBV9 to TRBJ2-5; D is possibly TRBD2 (5 bases). This specimen consisted of PBMCs, obtained after 24 months of ibrutinib treatment. The receptor's source is a human donor with chronic lymphocytic leukemia. The CDR3 reads CASSEGRRRETQYF. For the CDR3, the DNA is TGTGCCAGCAGCGAGGGTAGACGGAGGGAGACCCAGTACTTC.